The present T cell receptor (beta chain) was sequenced within a study of blood T cell repertoires in COVID-19. Seattle-derived patients entered the study during active infection and were followed longitudinally. The CDR3 is 15 amino acids. V was pared by 2 bases and J by 4 bases, with 12 bases between. Per the germline V gene, CDR1 is LGHDT and CDR2 is YNNKEL (reference sequence). Assay: immunoSEQ multiplex PCR; the TCRdb copy retains only in-frame clones and omits some. Of around 260,000 clones in the sample, 80% to 85% were seen once. This chain links TRBV3-1 (or the pseudogene TRBV3-2) with TRBJ1-5, with D perhaps matching TRBD1 (5 bases). Sequenced input: peripheral blood. This receptor was obtained from a person aged 70 to 85 with COVID-19, enrolled during active disease. DNA for the CDR3: TGTGCCAGCAGCCAAAAGGGACGGGGGAATCAGCCCCAGCATTTT. Translation: CASSQKGRGNQPQHF.